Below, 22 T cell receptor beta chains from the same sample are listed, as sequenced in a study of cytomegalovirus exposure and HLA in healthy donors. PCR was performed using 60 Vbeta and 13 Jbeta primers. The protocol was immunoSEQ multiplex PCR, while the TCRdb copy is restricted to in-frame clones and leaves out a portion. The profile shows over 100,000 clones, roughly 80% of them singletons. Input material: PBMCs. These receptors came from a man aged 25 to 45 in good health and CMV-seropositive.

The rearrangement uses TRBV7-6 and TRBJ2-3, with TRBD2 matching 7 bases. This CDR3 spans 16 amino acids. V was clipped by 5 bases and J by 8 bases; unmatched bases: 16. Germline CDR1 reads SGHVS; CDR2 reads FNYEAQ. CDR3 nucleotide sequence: TGTGCCAGCAGCCCCGGGGTAGCGGGTAAAGCGGGTACGCAGTATTTT. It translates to CASSPGVAGKAGTQYF.

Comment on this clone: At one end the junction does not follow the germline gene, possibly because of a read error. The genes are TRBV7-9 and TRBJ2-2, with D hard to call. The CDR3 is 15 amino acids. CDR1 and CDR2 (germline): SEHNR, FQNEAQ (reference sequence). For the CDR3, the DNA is TGTTCCAGCAGCTTCAGTCCGCTTTACACCGGGGAGCTGTTTTTT. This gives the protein CSSSFSPLYTGELFF.

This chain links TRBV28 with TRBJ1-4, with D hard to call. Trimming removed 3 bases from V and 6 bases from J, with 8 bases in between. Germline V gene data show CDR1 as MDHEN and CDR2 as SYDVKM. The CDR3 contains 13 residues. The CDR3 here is CASSLGEYEKLFF. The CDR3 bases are TGTGCCAGCAGTTTGGGCGAGTATGAAAAACTGTTTTTT.

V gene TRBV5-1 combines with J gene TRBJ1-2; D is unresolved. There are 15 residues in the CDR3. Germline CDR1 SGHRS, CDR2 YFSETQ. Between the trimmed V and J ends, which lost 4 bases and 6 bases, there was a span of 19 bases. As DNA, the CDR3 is TGCGCCAGCAGCCTCTTATCGGGGAGCATCGATGGCTACACCTTC. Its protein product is CASSLLSGSIDGYTF.

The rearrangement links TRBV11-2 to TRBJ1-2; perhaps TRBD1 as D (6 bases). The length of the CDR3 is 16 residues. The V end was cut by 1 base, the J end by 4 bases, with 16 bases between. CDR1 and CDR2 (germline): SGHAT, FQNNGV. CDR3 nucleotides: TGTGCCAGCAGCTTAGCAAGTCAGGGGCGAGGCTATGGCTACACCTTC. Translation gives CASSLASQGRGYGYTF.

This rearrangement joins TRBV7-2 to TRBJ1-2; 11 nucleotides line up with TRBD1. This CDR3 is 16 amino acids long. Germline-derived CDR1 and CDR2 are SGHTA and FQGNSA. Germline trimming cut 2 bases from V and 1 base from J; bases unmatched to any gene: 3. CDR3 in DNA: TGTGCCAGCAGCTTACTGGGACAGGGGGTTAACTATGGCTACACCTTC. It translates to CASSLLGQGVNYGYTF.

For the CDR3, the DNA is TGTGCCAGTAGCAAACACTCAGGGAACAATGAAAAACTGTTTTTT. Its translation: CASSKHSGNNEKLFF. This chain connects TRBV19 to TRBJ1-4; possible D gene TRBD1, 5 bases. V was pared by 6 bases and J by 5 bases, with 16 bases between. Germline V gene data show CDR1 as LNHDA and CDR2 as SQIVND (reference sequence). The CDR3 loop spans 15 amino acids.

The DNA of the CDR3 is TGTGCCAGCAGTTACCAGGGGGTGTTGACGAATTCACCCCTCCACTTT. It yields the protein CASSYQGVLTNSPLHF. The chain carries TRBV6-5 and TRBJ1-6; 7 bases line up with TRBD1. The CDR3 sequence is 16 residues long. V was pared by 2 bases and J by 7 bases, with 8 bases of the junction left unmatched. The germline gives CDR1 MNHEY, CDR2 SVGAGI.

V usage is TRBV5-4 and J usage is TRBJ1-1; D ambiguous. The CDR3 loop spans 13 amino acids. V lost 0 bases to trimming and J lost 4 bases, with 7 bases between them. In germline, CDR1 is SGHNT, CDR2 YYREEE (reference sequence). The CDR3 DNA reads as TGTGCCAGCAGCTTGGCACAGACCACTGAAGCTTTCTTT. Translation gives CASSLAQTTEAFF.

The CDR3 loop reads CASSEGGSLNEQFF. Here the CDR3 DNA reads TGTGCCAGCAGCGAGGGGGGGTCTCTCAATGAGCAGTTCTTC. V gene TRBV11-2 combines with J gene TRBJ2-1; possibly TRBD2 for D (7 bases). V was shortened by 5 bases and J by 6 bases, with 14 bases between the two germline ends. This CDR3 has 14 residues. Germline V gene lookup returns CDR1 SGHAT and CDR2 FQNNGV.

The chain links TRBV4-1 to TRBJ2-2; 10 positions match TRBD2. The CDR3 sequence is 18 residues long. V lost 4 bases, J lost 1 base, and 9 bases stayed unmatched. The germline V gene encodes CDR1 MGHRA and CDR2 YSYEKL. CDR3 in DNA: TGCGCCAGCAGCCCTGGGGCTAGCGGGGGAAGGAACACCGGGGAGCTGTTTTTT. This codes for CASSPGASGGRNTGELFF.

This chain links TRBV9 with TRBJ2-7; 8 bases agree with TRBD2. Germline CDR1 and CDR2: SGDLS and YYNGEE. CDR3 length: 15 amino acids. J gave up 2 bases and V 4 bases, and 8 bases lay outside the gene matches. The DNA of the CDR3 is TGTGCCAGCAGCAAATATAGCGGGGAAACCTACGAGCAGTACTTC. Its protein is CASSKYSGETYEQYF. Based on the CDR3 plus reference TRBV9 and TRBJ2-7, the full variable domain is DSGVTQTPKHLITATGQRVTLRCSPRSGDLSVYWYQQSLDQGLQFLIQYYNGEERAKGNILERFSAQQFPDLHSELNLSSLELGDSALYFCASSKYSGETYEQYFGPGTRLTVT.

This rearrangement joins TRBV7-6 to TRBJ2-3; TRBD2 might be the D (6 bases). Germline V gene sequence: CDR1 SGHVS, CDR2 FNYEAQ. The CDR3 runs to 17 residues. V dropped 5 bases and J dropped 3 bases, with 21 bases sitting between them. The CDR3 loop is CASSLIVAADNTDTQYF. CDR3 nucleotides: TGTGCCAGCAGCCTTATTGTAGCGGCAGATAATACAGATACGCAGTATTTT.

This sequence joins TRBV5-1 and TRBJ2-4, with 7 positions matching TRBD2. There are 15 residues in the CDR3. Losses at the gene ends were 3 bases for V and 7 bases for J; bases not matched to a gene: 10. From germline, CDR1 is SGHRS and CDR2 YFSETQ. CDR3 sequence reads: CASSSPGGVGNIQYF. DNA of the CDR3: TGCGCCAGCAGCTCCCCGGGAGGAGTGGGGAACATTCAGTACTTC.

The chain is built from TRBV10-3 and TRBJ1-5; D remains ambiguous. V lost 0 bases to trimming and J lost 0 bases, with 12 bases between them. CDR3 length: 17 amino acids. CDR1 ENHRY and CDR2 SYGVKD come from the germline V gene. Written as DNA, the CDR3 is TGTGCCATCAGTGAGTCGGGCGGAGGACGTAGCAATCAGCCCCAGCATTTT. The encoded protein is CAISESGGGRSNQPQHF.

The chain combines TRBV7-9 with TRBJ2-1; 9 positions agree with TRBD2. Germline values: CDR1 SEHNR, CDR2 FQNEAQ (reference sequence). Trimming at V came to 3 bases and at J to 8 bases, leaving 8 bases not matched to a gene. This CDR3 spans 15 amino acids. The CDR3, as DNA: TGTGCCAGCAGCTTGAGCAAGCGGGGGGCCCATGAGCAGTTCTTC. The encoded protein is CASSLSKRGAHEQFF.

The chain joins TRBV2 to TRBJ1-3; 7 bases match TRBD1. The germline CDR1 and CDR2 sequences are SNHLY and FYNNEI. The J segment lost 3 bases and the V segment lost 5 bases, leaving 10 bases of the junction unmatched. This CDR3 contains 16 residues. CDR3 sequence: CASSLHRGAGGNTIYF. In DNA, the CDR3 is TGTGCCAGCAGTCTCCACAGGGGAGCAGGTGGAAACACCATATATTTT. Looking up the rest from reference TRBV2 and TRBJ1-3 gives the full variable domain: EPEVTQTPSHQVTQMGQEVILRCVPISNHLYFYWYRQILGQKVEFLVSFYNNEISEKSEIFDDQFSVERPDGSNFTLKIRSTKLEDSAMYFCASSLHRGAGGNTIYFGEGSWLTVV.

The CDR3 bases are TGTGCCAGCTACGACGACAGTCTTTACTACGAGCAGTACTTC. This translates into CASYDDSLYYEQYF. The J gene is TRBJ2-7, the V gene TRBV28; TRBD1 is a possible D gene (5 bases). The CDR3 is 14 amino acids. Trimming removed 8 bases from V and 3 bases from J, with 17 bases in between. Germline assignment: CDR1 MDHEN and CDR2 SYDVKM.

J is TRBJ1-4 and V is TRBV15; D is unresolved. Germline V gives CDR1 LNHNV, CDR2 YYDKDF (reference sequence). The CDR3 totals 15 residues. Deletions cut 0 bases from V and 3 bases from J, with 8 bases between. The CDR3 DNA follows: TGTGCCACCAGCAGAGATCCGGTTCCTAATGAAAAACTGTTTTTT. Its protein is CATSRDPVPNEKLFF.

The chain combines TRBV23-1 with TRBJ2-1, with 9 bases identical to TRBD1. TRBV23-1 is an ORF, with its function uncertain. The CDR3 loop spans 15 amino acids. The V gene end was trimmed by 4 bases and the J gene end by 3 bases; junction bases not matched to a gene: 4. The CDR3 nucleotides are TGCGCCAGCAGTCTCCCGGGACAGGGCTACAATGAGCAGTTCTTC. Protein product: CASSLPGQGYNEQFF.

The CDR3 loop reads CASSLPLGYEQYV. The CDR3 DNA is TGCGCCAGCAGCCTCCCCCTCGGGTACGAGCAGTACGTC. V usage is TRBV4-1 and J usage is TRBJ2-7; D call uncertain. Trimming stripped 4 bases from V and 4 bases from J, with 11 bases between. This CDR3 region has 13 residues. CDR1 MGHRA and CDR2 YSYEKL come from the germline V gene.

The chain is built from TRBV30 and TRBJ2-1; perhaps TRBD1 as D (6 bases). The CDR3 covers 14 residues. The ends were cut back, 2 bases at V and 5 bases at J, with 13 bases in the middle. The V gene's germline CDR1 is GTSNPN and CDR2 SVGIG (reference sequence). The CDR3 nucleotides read TGTGCCTGGAGTCCCCAGGGGTCAAACAATGAGCAGTTCTTC. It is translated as CAWSPQGSNNEQFF.